Included here is one T cell receptor beta chain sequence, with context. The antigen remains undetermined. One junction end disagrees with the germline gene, perhaps due to a read error. Per the germline V gene, CDR1 is SEHNR and CDR2 is FQNEAQ (reference sequence). The CDR3 runs 13 residues. The data were taken from a study of blood T cells in healthy people across ages. Points from the study as a whole: PBMCs left unsorted prevented a conclusive naive versus antigen-experienced comparison. Comparison with aged donors showed that long-lived donors had more naive CD4+ cells and higher diversity. Donor CMV status was unknown, possibly confounding expanded clonotype changes.

For the second PCR, which ran for 7 to 11 cycles, a sample-barcoded 5' primer and a J-beta primer mix were used. A template-switch adaptor containing 12 random nucleotides labeled each cDNA molecule. A single record per CDR3 protein comes from TCRdb applying MiXCR to the 5' RACE reads. The data contain around 1,700,000 distinct CDR3 sequences, over 25% of them singletons. This rearrangement joins TRBV7-9 to TRBJ2-5; D perhaps matches TRBD1 (7 bases). The J call is in doubt because the DNA end fits TRBJ2-7 better. This receptor was identified in a woman aged 25 to 39 in good health. Input material: blood. The chain's CDR3 is CAGSDPGGIEQYF. In DNA, the CDR3 is TGTGCCGGCAGCGATCCAGGGGGGATCGAGCAGTACTTC.